This T cell receptor (beta chain) is drawn from a study of Ad26.COV2.S vaccination and SARS-CoV-2 variants. The CDR3 loop spans 13 amino acids. Between the trimmed V and J ends, which lost 4 bases and 3 bases, there was a span of 10 bases. Germline loops: CDR1 SGHRS, CDR2 YFSETQ. Some clones are missing from TCRdb's copy, which holds only in-frame ones; the method was immunoSEQ multiplex PCR. This table holds around 400,000 clones, about 83% found once. This clone was detected once. Documented treatment: around 19 received Ad26.COV2.S at low or high dose, single or two shots; roughly five received placebo; per-sample allocation not given. It was on day 63 after the first vaccine or placebo injection that samples were taken. In Boston, the donor was an adult between 18-55 years of age.

This chain links TRBV5-1 with TRBJ1-2; D ambiguous. This clonotype was obtained from a person aged 18-60 years who received the Ad26.COV2.S COVID-19 vaccine or a placebo. This specimen consisted of peripheral blood, obtained in a trial of Ad26.COV2.S vaccine versus placebo. CDR3 region: CASSPRSDYGYTF. As DNA, the CDR3 is TGCGCCAGCAGCCCGCGCTCGGACTATGGCTACACCTTC.